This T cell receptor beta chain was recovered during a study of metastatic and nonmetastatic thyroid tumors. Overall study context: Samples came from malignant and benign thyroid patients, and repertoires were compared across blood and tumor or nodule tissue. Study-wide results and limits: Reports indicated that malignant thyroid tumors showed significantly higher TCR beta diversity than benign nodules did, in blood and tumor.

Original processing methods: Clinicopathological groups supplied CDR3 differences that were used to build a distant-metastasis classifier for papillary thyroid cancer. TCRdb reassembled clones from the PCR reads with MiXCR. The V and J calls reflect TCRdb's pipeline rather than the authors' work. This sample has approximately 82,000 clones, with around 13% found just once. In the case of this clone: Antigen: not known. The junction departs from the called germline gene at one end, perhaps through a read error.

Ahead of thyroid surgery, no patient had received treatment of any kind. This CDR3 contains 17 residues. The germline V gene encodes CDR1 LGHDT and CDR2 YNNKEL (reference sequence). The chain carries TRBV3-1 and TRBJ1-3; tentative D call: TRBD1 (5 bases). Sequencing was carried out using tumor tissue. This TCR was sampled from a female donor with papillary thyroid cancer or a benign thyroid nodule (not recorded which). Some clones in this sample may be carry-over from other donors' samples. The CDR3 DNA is TGTGCCAGCAGCCAAGTTCTTGGTCAGGGCTCTGGATACACCATATATTTT. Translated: CASSQVLGQGSGYTIYF.